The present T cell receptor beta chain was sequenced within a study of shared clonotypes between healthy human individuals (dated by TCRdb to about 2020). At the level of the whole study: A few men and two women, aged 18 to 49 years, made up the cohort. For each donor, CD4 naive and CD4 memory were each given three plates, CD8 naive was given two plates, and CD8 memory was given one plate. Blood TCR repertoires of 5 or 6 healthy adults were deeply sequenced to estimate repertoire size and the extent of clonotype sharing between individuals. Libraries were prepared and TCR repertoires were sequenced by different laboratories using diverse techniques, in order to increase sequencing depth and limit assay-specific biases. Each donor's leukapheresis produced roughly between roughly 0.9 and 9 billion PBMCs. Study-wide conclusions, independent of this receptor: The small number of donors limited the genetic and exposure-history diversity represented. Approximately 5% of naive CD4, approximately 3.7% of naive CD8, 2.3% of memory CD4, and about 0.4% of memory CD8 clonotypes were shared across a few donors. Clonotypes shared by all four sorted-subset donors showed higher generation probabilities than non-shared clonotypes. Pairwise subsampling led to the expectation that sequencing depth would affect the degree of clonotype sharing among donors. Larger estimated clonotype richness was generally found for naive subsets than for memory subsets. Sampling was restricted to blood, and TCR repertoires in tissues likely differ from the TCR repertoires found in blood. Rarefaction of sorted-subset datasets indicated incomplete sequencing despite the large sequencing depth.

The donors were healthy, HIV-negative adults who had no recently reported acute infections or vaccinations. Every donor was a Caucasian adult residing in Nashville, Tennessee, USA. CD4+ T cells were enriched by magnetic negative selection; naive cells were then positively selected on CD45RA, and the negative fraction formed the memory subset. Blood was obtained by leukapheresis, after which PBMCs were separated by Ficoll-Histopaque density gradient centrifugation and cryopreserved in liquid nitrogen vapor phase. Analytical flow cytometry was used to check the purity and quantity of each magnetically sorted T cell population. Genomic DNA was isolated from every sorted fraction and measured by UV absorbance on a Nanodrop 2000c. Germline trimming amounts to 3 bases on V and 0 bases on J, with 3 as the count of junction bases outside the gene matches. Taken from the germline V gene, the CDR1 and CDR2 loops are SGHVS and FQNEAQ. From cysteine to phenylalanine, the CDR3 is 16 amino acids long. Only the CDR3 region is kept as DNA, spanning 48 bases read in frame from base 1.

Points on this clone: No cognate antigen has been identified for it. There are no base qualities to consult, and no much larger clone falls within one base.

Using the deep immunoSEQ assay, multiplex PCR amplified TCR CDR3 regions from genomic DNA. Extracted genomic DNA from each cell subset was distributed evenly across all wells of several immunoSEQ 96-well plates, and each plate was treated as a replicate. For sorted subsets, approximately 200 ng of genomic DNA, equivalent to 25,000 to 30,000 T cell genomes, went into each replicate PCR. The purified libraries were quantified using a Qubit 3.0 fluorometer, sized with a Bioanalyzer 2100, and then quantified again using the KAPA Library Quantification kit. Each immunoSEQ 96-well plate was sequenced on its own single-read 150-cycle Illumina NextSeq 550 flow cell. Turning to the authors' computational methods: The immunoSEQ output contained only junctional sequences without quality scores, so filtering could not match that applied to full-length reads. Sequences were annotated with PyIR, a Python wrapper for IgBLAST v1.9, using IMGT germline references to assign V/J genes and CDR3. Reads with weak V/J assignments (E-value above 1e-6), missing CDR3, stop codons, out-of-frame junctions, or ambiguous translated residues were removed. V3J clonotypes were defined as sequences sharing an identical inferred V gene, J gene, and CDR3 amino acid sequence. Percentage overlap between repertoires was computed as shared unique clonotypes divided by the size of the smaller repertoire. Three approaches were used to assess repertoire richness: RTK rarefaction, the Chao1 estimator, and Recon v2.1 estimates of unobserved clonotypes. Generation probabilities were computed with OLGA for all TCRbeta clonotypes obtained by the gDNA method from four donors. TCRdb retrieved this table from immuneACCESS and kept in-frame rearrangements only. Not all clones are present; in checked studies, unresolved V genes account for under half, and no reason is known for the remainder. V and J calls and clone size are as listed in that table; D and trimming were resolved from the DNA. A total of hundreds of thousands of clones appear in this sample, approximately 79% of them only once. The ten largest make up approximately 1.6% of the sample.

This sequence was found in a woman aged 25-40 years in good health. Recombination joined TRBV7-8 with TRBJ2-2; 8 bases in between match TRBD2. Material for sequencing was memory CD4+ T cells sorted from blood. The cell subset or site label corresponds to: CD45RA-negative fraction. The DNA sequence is TGTGCCAGCAGCTTCATTAGCGGGACGAACACCGGGGAGCTGTTTTTT. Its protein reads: CASSFISGTNTGELFF.